The sequence of this T cell receptor (beta chain) was determined in a study of shared clonotypes between healthy human individuals. The method was immunoSEQ multiplex PCR; TCRdb's version includes in-frame clones alone and lacks a portion of them. The data show 2 million to 3 million clones, 90% to 95% seen once. As to this clone: Its antigen is unknown.

Trimming cost V 4 bases and J 1 base; bases outside gene matches: 2. Germline lookup yields CDR1 SQVTM and CDR2 ANQGSEA. The CDR3 sequence is 13 residues long. Study-wide results and limits: Represented genetic and exposure-history diversity was restricted by having few donors.

The genes are TRBV29-1 and TRBJ1-1; 8 bases fit TRBD1. Source material: naive CD4+ T cells sorted from blood. The subset is: CD45RA+ positively selected. The sequence came from a man aged 18 to 35 in good health. CDR3 amino acids: CSVGGTGNTEAFF. For the CDR3, the DNA is TGCAGCGTTGGAGGGACAGGGAACACTGAAGCTTTCTTT.